These 21 T cell receptor beta chains came from one sample sequenced in a study of blood T cell repertoires in COVID-19. TCRdb's copy holds only in-frame clones and misses some; the assay was immunoSEQ multiplex PCR. Here the sample spans around 200,000 clones, approximately 86% being singletons. Material: PBMCs or T cells enriched from blood (not recorded which). These receptors all come from a young woman who had been exposed to COVID-19.

This chain connects TRBV2 to TRBJ2-2; the match to TRBD2 covers 7 bases. The CDR3 is 19 residues long. With 2 bases clipped from V and 1 base from J, the junction kept 13 bases outside the gene matches. Germline lookup yields CDR1 SNHLY and CDR2 FYNNEI. CDR3 sequence reads: CASSESLTVASGNTGELFF. The CDR3, as DNA: TGTGCCAGCAGTGAATCTTTGACTGTAGCTAGCGGGAACACCGGGGAGCTGTTTTTT.

The rearrangement joins TRBV5-4 to TRBJ1-4, with D maybe TRBD1 (6 bases). Trimming removed 1 base from V and 5 bases from J, with 12 bases in between. The germline CDR1 and CDR2 sequences are SGHNT and YYREEE (reference sequence). The CDR3 contains 15 residues. The DNA of the CDR3 is TGTGCCAGCAGCTTGATAGGGGGAACCAATGAAAAACTGTTTTTT. This encodes CASSLIGGTNEKLFF.

V is TRBV2 and J is TRBJ1-5; tentative D call: TRBD1 (5 bases). This CDR3 has 15 amino acids. CDR1 and CDR2 from the germline V gene are SNHLY and FYNNEI. The ends were cut back, 5 bases at V and 5 bases at J, with 16 bases in the middle. The CDR3 reads CASSPGGVRDQPQHF. CDR3 DNA sequence: TGTGCCAGCAGTCCCGGGGGGGTAAGGGATCAGCCCCAGCATTTT.

This chain joins TRBV6-5 and TRBJ2-7; D may be TRBD1 (6 bases). The CDR3 runs to 11 residues. Germline V gives CDR1 MNHEY, CDR2 SVGAGI. Deletions cut 9 bases from V and 1 base from J, with 7 bases between. CDR3: CASTGSYEQYF. Here the CDR3 DNA reads TGTGCCAGTACAGGGTCCTACGAGCAGTACTTC.

V gene TRBV24-1 combines with J gene TRBJ1-2; D is unclear. Trimming stripped 4 bases from V and 5 bases from J, with 7 bases between. Germline loops: CDR1 KGHDR, CDR2 SFDVKD. This CDR3 has 12 residues. CDR3 DNA sequence: TGTGCCACCAGTGACAGGTCGTATGGCTACACCTTC. Its protein is CATSDRSYGYTF.

The chain joins TRBV10-3 to TRBJ1-2; TRBD1 matches at 7 bases. With V trimmed by 11 bases and J by 6 bases, 6 bases remained unmatched. This CDR3 spans 11 amino acids. The V gene's germline CDR1 is ENHRY and CDR2 SYGVKD. CDR3 nucleotide sequence: TGTGCCGCAAACAGGGGCGATGGCTACACCTTC. Amino acids: CAANRGDGYTF.

This rearrangement joins TRBV29-1 to TRBJ2-2; D is perhaps TRBD2 (5 bases). V gave up 6 bases and J gave up 0 bases, with 8 bases separating them. Germline CDR1 SQVTM, CDR2 ANQGSEA. The CDR3 totals 13 residues. The CDR3 DNA follows: TGCAGCGTAATACTAGCGAACACCGGGGAGCTGTTTTTT. This gives the protein CSVILANTGELFF.

This clone was found once. The chain joins TRBV13 to TRBJ2-7; 7 bases are shared with TRBD1. In germline, CDR1 is PRHDT, CDR2 FYEKMQ (reference sequence). V lost 5 bases, J lost 3 bases, and 7 bases stayed unmatched. This CDR3 comprises 14 residues. The CDR3 is CASSPGTDFYEQYF. The CDR3, as DNA: TGTGCCAGCAGCCCAGGGACAGATTTCTACGAGCAGTACTTC.

This clone was observed once. The J gene is TRBJ2-7, the V gene TRBV3-1 (or the pseudogene TRBV3-2); 7 positions agree with TRBD1. The CDR3 sequence is 14 residues long. V shed 3 bases, J shed 1 base, and the junction held 3 bases outside the gene matches. Germline assignment: CDR1 LGHDT and CDR2 YNNKEL (reference sequence). In nucleotides, the CDR3 is TGTGCCAGCAGCCAGTACAGGGGTTCCTACGAGCAGTACTTC. Translation: CASSQYRGSYEQYF.

V usage is TRBV5-6 and J usage is TRBJ1-2; D gene unclear. Trimming cost V 1 base and J 0 bases, with 10 bases left between them. The V gene's germline CDR1 is SGHDT and CDR2 YYEEEE. This CDR3 has 15 amino acids. The chain's CDR3 is CASSLSVRSNYGYTF. The CDR3 coding sequence is TGTGCCAGCAGCTTGAGTGTCAGGTCTAACTATGGCTACACCTTC. The whole variable domain, filled in from reference TRBV5-6 and TRBJ1-2, reads DAGVTQSPTHLIKTRGQQVTLRCSPKSGHDTVSWYQQALGQGPQFIFQYYEEEERQRGNFPDRFSGHQFPNYSSELNVNALLLGDSALYLCASSLSVRSNYGYTFGSGTRLTVV.

The chain couples TRBV2 to TRBJ1-2; TRBD1 matches 9 bases. CDR3 size: 14 residues. The germline CDR1 and CDR2 sequences are SNHLY and FYNNEI. V shed 10 bases, J shed 7 bases, and the junction held 13 bases outside the gene matches. As DNA, the CDR3 is TGTGCCAACGAGGCGGACAGGGGCCCTATTGGCTACACCTTC. It codes for CANEADRGPIGYTF.

This clone was counted once. J is TRBJ1-1 and V is TRBV2; 7 nucleotides agree with TRBD1. V was pared by 6 bases and J by 0 bases, with 4 bases of the junction left unmatched. This CDR3 is built from 14 residues. The V gene's germline CDR1 is SNHLY and CDR2 FYNNEI. The CDR3 loop reads CASSDRAVNTEAFF. CDR3 DNA: TGTGCCAGCAGCGACAGGGCGGTGAACACTGAAGCTTTCTTT.

The chain couples TRBV5-4 to TRBJ2-1; 12 bases line up with TRBD2. Germline V gene lookup returns CDR1 SGHNT and CDR2 YYREEE (reference sequence). The CDR3 has 18 residues. Trimming cost V 2 bases and J 6 bases; bases outside gene matches: 12. CDR3 DNA sequence: TGTGCCAGCAGCTTTAGCTTAACTAGCGGGGGGCGGGGCAATGAGCAGTTCTTC. It specifies CASSFSLTSGGRGNEQFF.

V gene TRBV3-1 (or the pseudogene TRBV3-2) combines with J gene TRBJ1-2; perhaps TRBD1 as D (5 bases). CDR1 and CDR2 (germline): LGHDT, YNNKEL (reference sequence). V was clipped by 3 bases and J by 5 bases, with 13 bases between them. This CDR3 is 14 amino acids long. The CDR3 protein is CASSQSGAHYGYTF. The CDR3 nucleotides read TGTGCCAGCAGCCAGAGTGGGGCCCATTATGGCTACACCTTC.

The count of this clone is one. The J gene is TRBJ2-7, the V gene TRBV6-5; 7 bases map to TRBD1. V gave up 5 bases and J gave up 4 bases; unmatched junction bases: 8. The germline V gene encodes CDR1 MNHEY and CDR2 SVGAGI. CDR3 length: 14 amino acids. In DNA form, the CDR3 reads TGTGCCAGCAGTCAATGGACAGGATCTTACGAGCAGTACTTC. This gives the protein CASSQWTGSYEQYF.

This rearrangement joins TRBV2 to TRBJ1-6, with a weak D call TRBD1 (5 bases). The V end lost 3 bases, the J end lost 3 bases, and 9 bases lay between the germline ends. The CDR3 is 15 residues long. Germline V gene data show CDR1 as SNHLY and CDR2 as FYNNEI. CDR3 in DNA: TGTGCCAGCAGTGAGACAGCTAACTATAATTCACCCCTCCACTTT. It encodes CASSETANYNSPLHF. Combining the CDR3 with reference TRBV2 and TRBJ1-6 gives the whole variable domain EPEVTQTPSHQVTQMGQEVILRCVPISNHLYFYWYRQILGQKVEFLVSFYNNEISEKSEIFDDQFSVERPDGSNFTLKIRSTKLEDSAMYFCASSETANYNSPLHFGNGTRLTVT.

V gene TRBV5-4 combines with J gene TRBJ1-1; the D gene is possibly TRBD1 (6 bases). Trimming removed 9 bases at V and 10 bases at J, with 16 bases between. CDR3 length: 11 amino acids. Germline CDR1 and CDR2: SGHNT and YYREEE (reference sequence). CDR3 in amino acids: CATTGTLRAFF. For the CDR3, the DNA is TGTGCCACCACAGGGACCCTTAGAGCTTTCTTT.

The chain is built from TRBV9 and TRBJ2-5; 10 bases align to TRBD2. After removal of 0 bases from V and 4 bases from J, the junction contained 6 bases not matched to a gene. The germline V gene encodes CDR1 SGDLS and CDR2 YYNGEE. CDR3 length: 16 residues. For the CDR3, the DNA is TGTGCCAGCAGCGTAGCTCAGGAGCGGGGGGGAGAGACCCAGTACTTC. It codes for CASSVAQERGGETQYF.

The CDR3 loop reads CASSGTLEETQYF. DNA for the CDR3: TGCGCCAGCAGTGGTACTCTAGAAGAGACCCAGTACTTC. V gene TRBV10-2 combines with J gene TRBJ2-5, with D uncertain. This CDR3 spans 13 amino acids. From germline, CDR1 is WSHSY and CDR2 SAAADI. V was cut by 4 bases and J by 3 bases, with 9 bases left in between.

The V and J genes are TRBV7-8 and TRBJ1-1; a weak D match, TRBD1 (5 bases). V lost 1 base and J lost 5, with 11 bases in between. Germline CDR1 SGHVS, CDR2 FQNEAQ. CDR3 length: 14 amino acids. The CDR3 spells CASSLGQGKTEAFF. As DNA, the CDR3 is TGTGCCAGCAGCTTAGGGCAGGGTAAGACTGAAGCTTTCTTT.

This clone turned up a few times. This sequence joins TRBV19 and TRBJ1-5, with 10 positions matching TRBD1. The germline V gene has CDR1 LNHDA and CDR2 SQIVND (reference sequence). The CDR3 is made up of 15 amino acids. V lost 6 bases to trimming and J lost 5 bases; unmatched junction nucleotides: 7. The CDR3 loop is CASRAGTGEHQPQHF. The CDR3 DNA reads as TGTGCCAGTAGGGCTGGGACAGGGGAACATCAGCCCCAGCATTTT.